The 21 T cell receptor beta chains below were found in one sample sequenced in a study of early T cells in non-severe SARS-CoV-2 infection. TCRdb reanalysed the 5' RACE reads using MiXCR and keeps one entry per CDR3 protein. The sample contains about 49,000 distinct CDR3 sequences, roughly 4.5% of which appear only once. The sequenced sample was whole blood. The receptor source for this set is an adult who was a healthcare worker with PCR-confirmed SARS-CoV-2 infection or an uninfected control (not recorded which).

This clonotype was recorded at least ten times. V usage is TRBV10-3 and J usage is TRBJ2-6; D unclear. This CDR3 region has 16 residues. Trimming took off 3 bases at V and 0 bases at J, with 9 bases between the two ends. Germline-derived CDR1 and CDR2 are ENHRY and SYGVKD. In nucleotides, the CDR3 is TGTGCCATCAGTGACCCGACCCACTCTGGGGCCAACGTCCTGACTTTC. Translation: CAISDPTHSGANVLTF.

This clonotype has a count of ten or more. The chain recombines TRBV6-2 or TRBV6-3 with TRBJ1-5; 7 bases are shared with TRBD1. There are 15 residues in the CDR3. Germline V gene data show CDR1 as MNHEY and CDR2 as SVGEGT. Losses at the gene ends were 6 bases for V and 7 bases for J; bases not matched to a gene: 12. As DNA, the CDR3 is TGTGCCAGCAGAACCGACAGGGCACCTTCCCAGCCCCAGCATTTT. It encodes CASRTDRAPSQPQHF.

This clonotype occurred many times. V usage is TRBV28 and J usage is TRBJ2-7; D possibly corresponds to TRBD2 (6 bases). The CDR3 sequence is 17 residues long. V was cut by 5 bases and J by 3 bases, with 23 bases left in between. Germline CDR1 is MDHEN and CDR2 is SYDVKM. The CDR3 spells CASSPFAWRDGDYEQYF. CDR3 sequence (DNA): TGTGCCAGCAGTCCATTCGCGTGGCGGGACGGTGACTACGAGCAGTACTTC.

There are a few counts of this clonotype. The J gene is TRBJ2-2, the V gene TRBV7-2, with TRBD1 matching over 7 bases. With V trimmed by 2 bases and J by 0 bases, 9 bases remained unmatched. This CDR3 has 18 amino acids. CDR1 and CDR2 (germline): SGHTA, FQGNSA. The CDR3: CASSLLGWTGPNTGELFF. The CDR3 DNA sequence: TGTGCCAGCAGCTTATTAGGGTGGACAGGACCGAACACCGGGGAGCTGTTTTTT. Filled out from reference TRBV7-2 and TRBJ2-2, the complete variable domain reads GAGVSQSPSNKVTEKGKDVELRCDPISGHTALYWYRQSLGQGLEFLIYFQGNSAPDKSGLPSDRFSAERTGGSVSTLTIQRTQQEDSAVYLCASSLLGWTGPNTGELFFGEGSRLTVL.

This clonotype was counted a few times. V usage is TRBV13 and J usage is TRBJ1-4, with D uncertain. Germline values: CDR1 PRHDT, CDR2 FYEKMQ (reference sequence). V lost 6 bases and J lost 8, with 4 bases in between. This CDR3 comprises 10 residues. CDR3 DNA: TGTGCCAGCAGGGGGGAAAAACTGTTTTTT. It translates to CASRGEKLFF.

This clonotype came up many times. The chain carries TRBV20-1 and TRBJ2-1; 10 bases fit TRBD2. The CDR3 is 15 amino acids. Germline CDR1 is DFQATT and CDR2 is SNEGSKA (reference sequence). Losses at the gene ends were 0 bases for V and 3 bases for J; bases not matched to a gene: 2. The CDR3 here is CSARDASGGYNEQFF. CDR3 coding DNA: TGCAGTGCTAGAGACGCTAGCGGGGGCTACAATGAGCAGTTCTTC.

This chain joins TRBV6-6 and TRBJ2-5, with 7 bases aligning to TRBD1. CDR3 length: 15 residues. Germline trimming cut 6 bases from V and 3 bases from J; bases unmatched to any gene: 10. The germline gives CDR1 MNHNY, CDR2 SVGAGI (reference sequence). CDR3: CASRRGQAGEETQYF. CDR3 nucleotide sequence: TGTGCCAGCAGACGAGGACAGGCAGGGGAAGAGACCCAGTACTTC.

By sample share, this clonotype is medium-sized (0.01 to 0.1%). The chain joins TRBV29-1 to TRBJ2-7, with D perhaps TRBD2 (5 bases). The CDR3 sequence is 14 residues long. Germline V lookup: CDR1 SQVTM, CDR2 ANQGSEA. V gave up 8 bases and J gave up 0 bases, with 17 bases separating them. The CDR3 protein is CSIRLERDSYEQYF. CDR3 nucleotide sequence: TGCAGCATTCGGTTAGAGAGGGACTCCTACGAGCAGTACTTC.

A few counts support this clonotype. The rearrangement joins TRBV21-1 to TRBJ2-3. TRBV21-1 counts as a pseudogene. This CDR3 comprises 11 residues. The CDR3 nucleotides are TGTGCCAGCAGCAACCTCAATACGCAGTATTTT. This gives the protein CASSNLNTQYF.

This clonotype has just a few counts. This chain connects TRBV4-1 to TRBJ2-1; 9 nucleotides line up with TRBD2. Germline loops: CDR1 MGHRA, CDR2 YSYEKL. V was clipped by 0 bases and J by 4 bases; unmatched bases: 7. This CDR3 is 17 amino acids long. CDR3 bases: TGCGCCAGCAGCCAAGATATGCGACTAGCGGATTACAATGAGCAGTTCTTC. It is translated as CASSQDMRLADYNEQFF.

By proportion, this clonotype is medium-sized. The chain employs TRBV20-1 and TRBJ1-2, with D uncertain. This CDR3 spans 13 amino acids. Per the germline V gene, CDR1 is DFQATT and CDR2 is SNEGSKA (reference sequence). Trimming pared 1 base from V and 0 bases from J, leaving 6 bases between. The CDR3 DNA is TGCAGTGCTAGAGTTCAACCTAACTATGGCTACACCTTC. It is translated as CSARVQPNYGYTF.

This clonotype was seen a handful of times. J is TRBJ2-7 and V is TRBV6-5; D gene uncertain. This CDR3 spans 12 amino acids. The V and J ends lost 7 bases and 6 bases respectively, with 13 bases between them. CDR1 and CDR2 from the germline V gene are MNHEY and SVGAGI. CDR3 nucleotide sequence: TGTGCCAGCACCTCCGTGATCGGCGAGCAGTACTTC. Its protein is CASTSVIGEQYF.

This clonotype came up many times. The chain joins TRBV19 to TRBJ1-4; 12 nucleotides line up with TRBD1. This CDR3 region has 16 residues. The V segment lost 6 bases and the J segment 11 bases; nucleotides outside the gene matches: 13. CDR1 and CDR2 from the germline V gene are LNHDA and SQIVND (reference sequence). The CDR3 loop reads CASSPGTGGGIEKLFF. The CDR3 nucleotides are TGTGCCAGTAGCCCCGGGACAGGGGGCGGGATTGAGAAACTGTTTTTT.

This clonotype has only a few counts. The V call is TRBV5-6, the J call TRBJ2-7, with D possibly being TRBD1 or TRBD2 (5 bases each). Germline V gene data show CDR1 as SGHDT and CDR2 as YYEEEE. Between the trimmed V and J ends, which lost 4 bases and 0 bases, there was a span of 11 bases. CDR3 length: 14 residues. The CDR3: CASSGDVSSYEQYF. Here the CDR3 DNA reads TGTGCCAGCAGCGGGGACGTCTCCTCCTACGAGCAGTACTTC.

This clonotype was detected ten times or more. The chain combines TRBV29-1 with TRBJ2-1; 7 nucleotides match TRBD2. The germline V gene encodes CDR1 SQVTM and CDR2 ANQGSEA. This CDR3 region has 16 residues. After removal of 5 bases from V and 0 bases from J, the junction contained 10 bases not matched to a gene. The DNA for the CDR3 is TGCAGCGTTACGGTGACTAGCTCACGCTCCTACAATGAGCAGTTCTTC. Translated, it gives CSVTVTSSRSYNEQFF.

This clonotype was seen ten or more times. The rearrangement uses TRBV28 and TRBJ1-4, with 9 bases identical to TRBD1. Germline trimming cut 4 bases from V and 8 bases from J; bases unmatched to any gene: 8. This CDR3 has 15 amino acids. The germline gives CDR1 MDHEN, CDR2 SYDVKM. The CDR3: CASSSSGTGNEKLFF. The CDR3 region has the DNA TGTGCCAGCAGTTCCTCCGGGACAGGGAACGAAAAACTGTTTTTT.

V and J are TRBV5-4 and TRBJ2-1; D may be TRBD2 (6 bases). Germline V gives CDR1 SGHNT, CDR2 YYREEE (reference sequence). Trimming stripped 1 base from V and 1 base from J, with 30 bases between. The CDR3 is 22 residues long. The CDR3 here is CASSLRTNKWVGRRGSYNEQFF. In DNA, the CDR3 is TGTGCCAGCAGCTTGCGAACTAACAAGTGGGTTGGCAGGAGGGGATCCTACAATGAGCAGTTCTTC. The complete variable domain, with remaining parts taken from reference TRBV5-4 and TRBJ2-1, reads ETGVTQSPTHLIKTRGQQVTLRCSSQSGHNTVSWYQQALGQGPQFIFQYYREEENGRGNFPPRFSGLQFPNYSSELNVNALELDDSALYLCASSLRTNKWVGRRGSYNEQFFGPGTRLTVL.

This clonotype was detected a few times. The V gene is TRBV11-2, the J gene TRBJ1-2; D perhaps matches TRBD1 (5 bases). Germline loops: CDR1 SGHAT, CDR2 FQNNGV. Trimming cost V 8 bases and J 5 bases, with 21 bases left between them. The CDR3 is 15 residues long. CDR3 coding DNA: TGTGCCAGCCGTCCCGCCCTGGAGGGGCCTTATGGCTACACCTTC. This sequence encodes CASRPALEGPYGYTF.

This clonotype came up many times. V is TRBV7-9 and J is TRBJ2-3, with D unclear. This CDR3 is built from 14 residues. The V end lost 5 bases, the J end lost 4 bases, and 13 bases lay between the germline ends. The germline V gene encodes CDR1 SEHNR and CDR2 FQNEAQ (reference sequence). CDR3 residues: CASSQALHADTQYF. CDR3 sequence (DNA): TGTGCCAGCAGCCAGGCCCTGCACGCAGATACGCAGTATTTT.

The rearrangement links TRBV5-1 to TRBJ1-5; 7 bases fit TRBD1. Germline V gene data show CDR1 as SGHRS and CDR2 as YFSETQ. V was clipped by 4 bases and J by 2 bases; unmatched bases: 0. The CDR3 runs to 13 residues. The CDR3 nucleotides read TGCGCCAGCAGCACAGGGGGCAATCAGCCCCAGCATTTT. Translated, it gives CASSTGGNQPQHF.

This clonotype was seen at least ten times. The V call is TRBV12-3 or TRBV12-4, the J call TRBJ2-7; D perhaps matches TRBD2 (7 bases). CDR3 length: 14 amino acids. The V and J ends lost 5 bases and 0 bases respectively, with 11 bases between them. CDR3 residues: CASSSGTISYEQYF. In DNA form, the CDR3 reads TGTGCCAGCAGTAGCGGGACAATCTCCTACGAGCAGTACTTC.